The 20 T cell receptor beta chains below come from one sample, sequenced in a study of T cells in localized non-small cell lung cancer. Generated by immunoSEQ multiplex PCR, the TCRdb table keeps only in-frame clones and is missing some. Of about 2,200 clones detected, about 20% appear once; the ten largest clones hold under 20%. Sequencing used lung tumor tissue, obtained before any cancer treatment. These receptors all come from a man between 35 and 75 years old with stage II lung adenocarcinoma.

V and J are TRBV6-8 and TRBJ1-6, with 10 bases that match TRBD1. CDR1 and CDR2 (germline): MNHGY, SAAAGT. The CDR3 is 18 amino acids. The ends lost 0 bases at V and 11 bases at J; junction bases unmatched: 13. CDR3 loop: CASSYSATGGASATPLHF. CDR3 sequence (DNA): TGTGCCAGCAGTTACTCGGCGACAGGGGGCGCAAGTGCTACACCCCTCCACTTT.

The genes are TRBV6-8 and TRBJ2-2; unclear D gene. Per germline, CDR1 MNHGY and CDR2 SAAAGT. This CDR3 comprises 14 residues. Trimming stripped 0 bases from V and 5 bases from J, with 7 bases between. The CDR3 nucleotides are TGTGCCAGCAGTTACTCGTCGGAAACCGGGGAGCTGTTTTTT. It encodes CASSYSSETGELFF.

Only a few counts were recorded for this clone. The gene calls are TRBV9 and TRBJ1-2; D may be TRBD1 (5 bases). The CDR3 covers 17 residues. Germline V lookup: CDR1 SGDLS, CDR2 YYNGEE. V gave up 0 bases and J gave up 1 base, with 16 bases separating them. Here the CDR3 reads CASSVGVYRGLNYGYTF. DNA of the CDR3: TGTGCCAGCAGCGTAGGAGTATACCGGGGCCTTAACTATGGCTACACCTTC. Full variable domain (rest looked up from reference TRBV9 and TRBJ1-2): DSGVTQTPKHLITATGQRVTLRCSPRSGDLSVYWYQQSLDQGLQFLIQYYNGEERAKGNILERFSAQQFPDLHSELNLSSLELGDSALYFCASSVGVYRGLNYGYTFGSGTRLTVV.

This clone has a handful of counts. The CDR3 reads CASSNDGLAKTGELFF. CDR3 nucleotide sequence: TGTGCCAGCAGCAACGACGGACTAGCAAAGACCGGGGAGCTGTTTTTT. This chain uses TRBV11-3 with TRBJ2-2; 8 bases agree with TRBD2. The CDR3 extends over 16 amino acids. Germline CDR1 and CDR2: SGHNT and YENEEA. V lost 5 bases and J lost 5; bases outside the gene matches: 10.

V gene TRBV9 combines with J gene TRBJ2-1; a possible D gene is TRBD1 (5 bases). CDR1 SGDLS and CDR2 YYNGEE come from the germline V gene. The CDR3 consists of 16 residues. Trimming took off 3 bases at V and 4 bases at J, with 17 bases between the two ends. Here the CDR3 reads CASSGIAGRGYNEQFF. The CDR3 nucleotides are TGTGCCAGCAGCGGAATCGCAGGGCGTGGGTACAATGAGCAGTTCTTC.

This clone showed up just a few times. V gene TRBV4-1 combines with J gene TRBJ1-2; 7 bases line up with TRBD1. This CDR3 region has 16 residues. The germline V gene encodes CDR1 MGHRA and CDR2 YSYEKL. V was pared by 3 bases and J by 5 bases, with 12 bases of the junction left unmatched. CDR3 DNA: TGCGCCAGCAGCCACCCGGCCGGGACAGAACAATATGGCTACACCTTC. Translating gives CASSHPAGTEQYGYTF.

The chain uses TRBV16 and TRBJ1-4; TRBD1 might be the D (6 bases). Germline V CDR1 and CDR2: KGHSY, FQNENV. The V and J ends lost 2 bases and 12 bases respectively, with 13 bases between them. CDR3 length: 13 amino acids. For the CDR3, the DNA is TGTGCCAGCAGCCAACAAGTCAGGGGAGAACTGTTTTTT. Amino acids: CASSQQVRGELFF. Combining the CDR3 with reference TRBV16 and TRBJ1-4 gives the whole variable domain GEEVAQTPKHLVRGEGQKAKLYCAPIKGHSYVFWYQQVLKNEFKFLISFQNENVFDETGMPKERFSAKCLPNSPCSLEIQATKLEDSAVYFCASSQQVRGELFFGSGTQLSVL.

This clone was found a few times. This chain links TRBV9 with TRBJ1-1, with D possibly TRBD1 on 5 matching bases. In germline, CDR1 is SGDLS, CDR2 YYNGEE. CDR3 length: 12 residues. V was cut by 1 base and J by 5 bases, with 6 bases left in between. CDR3 nucleotide sequence: TGTGCCAGCAGCGTACAGGGTACTGAAGCTTTCTTT. It translates to CASSVQGTEAFF.

This clone occurred a few times. V and J are TRBV7-2 and TRBJ1-4, with TRBD1 as a possible D gene (5 bases). The CDR3 has 13 amino acids. CDR1 is SGHTA and CDR2 is FQGNSA in the germline V gene. V gave up 10 bases and J gave up 7 bases, with 16 bases separating them. DNA for the CDR3: TGTGCCACCCGAGTTCAGCAGGGTGAAAAACTGTTTTTT. It is translated as CATRVQQGEKLFF. The variable domain in full, completed from reference TRBV7-2 and TRBJ1-4, reads GAGVSQSPSNKVTEKGKDVELRCDPISGHTALYWYRQSLGQGLEFLIYFQGNSAPDKSGLPSDRFSAERTGGSVSTLTIQRTQQEDSAVYLCATRVQQGEKLFFGSGTQLSVL.

The chain is built from TRBV12-5 and TRBJ1-3; unclear D gene. Germline assignment: CDR1 LGHNT and CDR2 FRNRAP. This CDR3 region has 11 residues. The CDR3: CASSPGNTIYF. The CDR3, as DNA: TGTGCCAGCTCTCCCGGAAACACCATATATTTT.

Details on this clone: At the DNA level, this CDR3 is encoded by other sequences in the same sample as well. The chain couples TRBV30 to TRBJ1-2; D perhaps matches TRBD1 (5 bases). CDR3 size: 12 residues. The germline V gene has CDR1 GTSNPN and CDR2 SVGIG (reference sequence). The V end lost 0 bases, the J end lost 4 bases, and 6 bases lay between the germline ends. This CDR3 reads CAWSVGGYGYTF. The CDR3, as DNA: TGTGCCTGGAGTGTGGGGGGCTATGGCTACACCTTC.

This clone was seen just once. The rearrangement uses TRBV19 and TRBJ2-1; tentative D call: TRBD1 (6 bases). This CDR3 has 15 residues. The germline V and J ends were trimmed by 2 bases and 4 bases, with 12 bases remaining between them. CDR1 LNHDA and CDR2 SQIVND come from the germline V gene (reference sequence). The CDR3 nucleotides are TGTGCCAGTAGTATAACAGGGAACGGGTACAATGAGCAGTTCTTC. It specifies CASSITGNGYNEQFF.

This clone rates as medium-sized (0.01 to 0.1%). The rearrangement uses TRBV1 and TRBJ2-5; the table calls TRBD2, which could not be checked here. TRBV1 is termed a pseudogene. This CDR3 is 15 amino acids long. CDR3 protein: CASSQETSTGKTQYF. CDR3 in DNA: TGCGCCAGCAGCCAAGAAACTAGCACCGGGAAGACCCAGTACTTC.

This chain uses TRBV30 with TRBJ2-7, with D possibly being TRBD2 (6 bases). Germline-derived CDR1 and CDR2 are GTSNPN and SVGIG (reference sequence). The CDR3 runs 12 residues. V was trimmed by 3 bases and J by 1 base, leaving 7 bases between them. The CDR3 sequence is CAWRTRSYEQYF. The CDR3 nucleotides are TGTGCCTGGAGGACTAGGTCCTACGAGCAGTACTTC.

This clone was picked up a small number of times. The chain links TRBV6-8 to TRBJ1-1; D is possibly TRBD1 (6 bases). The CDR3 extends over 12 amino acids. V was cut by 10 bases and J by 3 bases, with 12 bases left in between. Germline V gene lookup returns CDR1 MNHGY and CDR2 SAAAGT. CDR3 residues: CAIDRTYTEAFF. In DNA form, the CDR3 reads TGTGCCATCGACAGGACGTACACTGAAGCTTTCTTT.

This clone is judged medium-sized. The rearrangement joins TRBV6-8 to TRBJ1-1; the match to TRBD1 covers 7 bases. The CDR3 loop spans 16 amino acids. V shed 6 bases and J 7 bases; nucleotides not matched to a gene: 17. CDR1 and CDR2 (germline): MNHGY, SAAAGT. CDR3 region: CASRPTGQPVAVEAFF. As DNA, the CDR3 is TGTGCCAGCAGACCGACAGGGCAGCCAGTTGCAGTTGAAGCTTTCTTT.

Only a few counts were recorded for this clone. The CDR3 sequence: CASSAGLGAYEQYF. The CDR3 DNA reads TGTGCCAGCAGCGCTGGACTAGGCGCCTACGAGCAGTACTTC. This chain joins TRBV9 and TRBJ2-7; TRBD2 aligns across 7 bases. CDR3 length: 14 residues. Germline V gene data show CDR1 as SGDLS and CDR2 as YYNGEE. The V segment lost 3 bases and the J segment 2 bases; nucleotides outside the gene matches: 5.

The rearrangement links TRBV6-8 to TRBJ1-2; 10 bases agree with TRBD1. This CDR3 has 14 residues. J was trimmed by 6 bases and V by 6 bases; bases with no gene match: 7. The germline CDR1 and CDR2 sequences are MNHGY and SAAAGT. The DNA for the CDR3 is TGTGCCAGCAGCGCCACCGGGACAGGGGATGGCTACACCTTC. Translation: CASSATGTGDGYTF.

This clone showed up just a few times. The chain links TRBV7-2 to TRBJ2-3; no clear D. Between the trimmed V and J ends, which lost 5 bases and 4 bases, there was a span of 10 bases. Per the germline V gene, CDR1 is SGHTA and CDR2 is FQGNSA. The CDR3 sequence is 13 residues long. The CDR3 sequence is CASSQGNPDTQYF. The DNA of the CDR3 is TGTGCCAGCAGCCAAGGCAACCCAGATACGCAGTATTTT.

This clone has more than one count but fewer than ten. One end of the junction is discordant with germline, which a read error may explain. The chain recombines TRBV6-8 with TRBJ1-1; tentative D call: TRBD1 (6 bases). This CDR3 is built from 16 residues. CDR1 MNHGY and CDR2 SAAAGT come from the germline V gene. This chain's CDR3 is CASNYGIGGPNTEAFF. CDR3 DNA sequence: TGTGCCAGCAATTACGGGATTGGGGGGCCGAACACTGAAGCTTTCTTT.